The sequence of this T cell receptor (beta chain) was determined in a study of memory CD4+ T cells and cytomegalovirus serostatus. Sequenced by immunoSEQ multiplex PCR; TCRdb stores in-frame clones only, minus some. This table holds tens of thousands of clones, 76% found once. Study-wide points: CMV serostatus prediction reached median AUC approximately 0.95, or 0.91 with US-trained model.

Comment on this clone: Its target is not known.

V lost 0 bases, J lost 2 bases, and 8 bases lay in between. The CDR3 extends over 14 amino acids. CDR1 and CDR2 (germline): KGHSH, LQKENI. The sort gate was single viable CD3+CD4+CD8-CD45RO+ cells for memory CD4+ T cells. Total CD4+ T cells were enriched by CD4 positive selection. This sequence joins TRBV18 and TRBJ2-7; the D is unclear. The sample taken for sequencing was memory CD4+ T cells from blood. The clonotype was recovered from an adult in good health and CMV-seropositive. The CDR3 region has the DNA TGTGCCAGCTCACCACCGGGCAGTCCCTACGAGCAGTACTTC. It codes for CASSPPGSPYEQYF.